The source of this TCR beta chain is a study of tumor-infiltrating lymphocytes in primary liver carcinoma. This clonotype was observed at least ten times. Antigen specificity is unknown. Overall study results and limits: Whereas tumor region pairs overlapped more, tumor-adjacent and tumor-blood pairs overlapped less.

Unsorted bulk tissue, roughly 19-33 mg of it, served as the source for co-extraction of RNA and DNA. Trimming removed 0 bases at V and 7 bases at J, with 17 bases between. Germline V CDR1 and CDR2: SGHDT, YYEEEE. The CDR3 covers 16 residues. The input was about 500 ng total RNA; TCR beta cDNA was made from it with a constant-region primer. Slightly modified ARM-PCR served as the procedure for the TCR beta libraries. These libraries came from three rounds of nested multiplex PCR. In the first two PCR rounds, TRBV1-TRBV30 forward primers were paired with a C-beta reverse primer, and each round lasted 10 cycles. TCRdb passed the multiplex PCR reads through MiXCR, listing each CDR3 protein once. The table has 80,000 or so distinct CDR3 sequences, 71% seen once.

The sequenced sample consisted of liver tumor tissue from sampling region 4. Subset: tumor region T4, right-lateral pole. The chain combines TRBV5-6 with TRBJ2-1; D is ambiguous. This sequence was found in a woman aged 60 to 75 with primary liver carcinoma and hepatitis B virus infection. In DNA, the CDR3 is TGTGCCAGCAGCTTGGAGATTGGTCTGCTTTGGAATGAGCAGTTCTTC. Its translation: CASSLEIGLLWNEQFF.